This entry concerns a single T cell receptor (beta chain). There is no known antigen for this receptor. No quality values exist for individual bases; no much larger clone is one base distant. The cohort was made up of around 720 healthy bone marrow donors. At the time of sampling, all cohort members were nominally healthy, though unrecorded immune exposures were likely present. The donor tested CMV seropositive, placing the donor among the 289 seropositive members of the cohort. A peripheral blood sample was collected from each donor, and TCR beta sequencing was performed on peripheral blood mononuclear cells. Genomic DNA extraction from the blood cell samples was performed with the Qiagen DNeasy Blood Extraction Kit. The sample originates from a study of cytomegalovirus exposure and HLA in healthy donors (TCRdb year 2017). In the study overall: An earlier analysis of 587 of the donors reported 276 Gb of sequence data and 117 million unique TCR beta sequences obtained from about 170 million T cells. On average, roughly 240,000 unique TCR beta nucleotide sequences were sequenced per donor among several hundred genotyped donors of the cohort, with approximately 18% of those sequences being non-productive. HLA typing covered class I and class II loci at four-digit resolution. An early release covering roughly 580 HLA-typed donors comprised roughly 300 gigabases of sequencing data and around 85 million unique TCR sequences. The study combined high-throughput TCR immunosequencing, statistical association of individual TCRs with disease status, and machine learning to predict cytomegalovirus infection status. Rather than drawing on any new phenotypic data, the later analysis identified candidate immune exposures from TCR beta sequences and the way those sequences occurred across donors. To decide whether each TCR beta V gene segment behaved as functional or pseudogenic, an earlier analysis of 587 of the donors relied on high-throughput TCR beta sequencing. In a later analysis, previously published TCR beta repertoires from several hundred donors were re-analyzed and high-resolution HLA genotyping was added so that TCR occurrence patterns could be studied. All discovery cohort repertoires had been generated on a single sequencing platform. A later genetic analysis used genome-wide SNP genotypes for about three fifths of the 666 donors, treating that subset as a discovery cohort. Of the 398 genotyped donors, approximately 83% fell in the genetic ancestry cluster associated with self-reported Caucasian donors. Along with the roughly 670-subject first cohort, a separate validation cohort of over a hundred different subjects was used. Donor age, sex, ethnicity and CMV serostatus were compiled alongside the repertoire data. A handful of DR-DQ haplotypes were handled as single units for association and clustering because linkage in the cohort was strong. The study aimed to test whether signatures of past pathogen exposure could be identified by cataloging public T cell receptors. The study profiled the T cell repertoires of 500 to 800 subjects by immunosequencing and related them to cytomegalovirus serostatus. The number of donors typed differed by locus, with roughly 629-640 for A, B, C, DRB1 and DQB1, around 560 for DQA1, 606 for DPA1, and some 440 for DPB1.

The full study reports these points: In an earlier analysis of roughly 500 of the donors, most TCR beta V segments appeared in productive rearrangements about 90% or about 30% of the time, broadly matching IMGT annotations. In a later analysis, most CMV-associated TCR beta chains were found to appear HLA-restricted, with HLA associations seemingly driven largely by CMV exposure. Specific HLA alleles were associated with over 15,000 TCR beta sequences at a false discovery rate of 0.05 in a later analysis. A cluster of highly shared sequence variants was judged likely to be a technical artifact of the sequencing pipeline. Over 15 rarely observed V segments, including chromosome 9 orphons, were excluded from the earlier analysis of several hundred of the donors because counts were too low. When HLA alleles, especially DR and DQ, strongly co-occurred, TCR associations were difficult to assign to individual alleles. This cohort had only TCR beta chains sequenced, and the lack of alpha or paired-chain data limited which features could be detected. In a later analysis, several top co-occurrence clusters were reported to appear linked to parvovirus B19, influenza, CMV and Epstein-Barr virus. According to a later analysis, TCR association rates differed among HLA loci, with DRB1 alleles showing the most associated TCRs and HLA-C alleles showing the fewest. Presence/absence analyses assumed roughly uniform sequencing depth across donors, an assumption that may not hold. A further reported finding was that TCR beta sequences accurately predicted the HLA-A and HLA-B alleles for most subjects in the first cohort. Most TCR sequences were seen in very few donors, while some public TCRs were found in many individuals. In a later analysis, HLA-associated TCR beta chains were found to be more clonally expanded and to have lower generation probabilities than equally common non-associated chains. Immune exposure information for the cohort was limited to CMV serostatus. In both the original and validation cohorts, the classifier was reported to diagnose cytomegalovirus status with high specificity and sensitivity. According to the authors, the approach could potentially be generalized to other disease states and immunological phenotypes. Compared with the roughly 720-donor mean, donors in an Asian-associated ancestry cluster had fewer N-insertions in productive TCRs, according to a later genetic analysis. HLA typing was unavailable for some donors at each locus, so association tests used only the typed subset. A total of fewer than 200 TCR beta chains were listed by the study as associated with cytomegalovirus. Linkage disequilibrium might explain the correlated functional status among segregating V segments, but an unknown experimental factor could not be ruled out. In a later genetic analysis, a missense DCLRE1C variant was associated with V-gene and J-gene trimming of TCR beta chains, and the association was replicated in an independent cohort. In vitro tests confirmed that a few of the cytomegalovirus-associated TCR beta chains recognize cytomegalovirus antigens.

Library preparation employed the immunoSEQ multiplex PCR assay. The multiplex PCR relied on a mix of 60 forward primers for TCR Vbeta segments and 13 reverse primers for TCR Jbeta segments. A multiplex PCR assay on genomic DNA amplified the CDR3 region of rearranged TCR beta genes. The Illumina HiSeq System was used to sequence the amplified TCR beta libraries as 87-base-pair reads. Regarding the original processing steps: A later analysis counted about 82 million unique TCR beta chains across the 666 repertoires, and 10 million to 12 million of these chains were shared by at least two donors. Raw reads were error-corrected and collapsed into unique sequences by a nearest-neighbor algorithm in which closely related sequences were merged to remove PCR and sequencing errors. V, D and J gene segments were assigned by aligning CDR3 sequences to IMGT reference sequences. For a sequence to be retained, at least a six-nucleotide match to both a V gene segment and a J gene segment was required. Rearrangements were classified as productive when the CDR3 lacked stop codons and remained in frame with V and J, and all other rearrangements were classified as non-productive. CDR3 was defined by IMGT convention, running from the second conserved V-encoded cysteine to the conserved J-encoded phenylalanine. Sequences without an unambiguous match to a single V gene segment were excluded from the earlier analysis of several hundred of the donors. An earlier analysis of 587 of the donors called V segments functional above 56.7% productive rearrangements and segregating when the between-donor standard deviation exceeded 5%. A statistical classification framework was built for diagnosing cytomegalovirus status from the catalog of TCR beta chain sequences. A later analysis assigned V and J genes by comparing TCR nucleotide sequences with IMGT/GENE-DB human TR gene sequences. A later analysis assigned CDR3 sequences and most-parsimonious VDJ recombination scenarios with the TCRdist pipeline. In a later analysis, each TCR beta chain was defined by its CDR3 amino acid sequence together with its V-gene family, and reads without a unique V-gene family were excluded. As a way to deal with suspected cross-contamination and a sequencing artifact, a later analysis dropped hundreds of nucleotide sequences that were highly shared and had low generation probability. In a later analysis, a clonal expansion index for each public chain was calculated from normalized within-repertoire ranks of inferred template counts. Generation probabilities in a later analysis came from a VDJ recombination model fitted to out-of-frame rearrangements, and those results were checked against IGoR. A later analysis scored TCR-TCR, TCR-HLA and TCR-CMV co-occurrence with hypergeometric tests, applying a repertoire-size bias correction to TCR pairs. False discovery rates were estimated in a later analysis by permuting HLA or CMV assignments 20 times. In a later analysis, co-occurring TCRs were grouped using DBSCAN, with TCRdist sequence similarity added in when clustering inside HLA-allele-positive subsets. Repertoires with fewer than 30,000 or more than 120,000 public chains, plus five repertoires with anomalous nucleotide sharing, were excluded from co-occurrence clustering. In TCRdb, the immuneACCESS table is reduced to in-frame sequences with V and J assigned. These tables do not hold every clone; where another copy was compared, an unresolved V gene accounts for under half, and the others remain unexplained. V and J calls plus clone size are reproduced from that table; the DNA served to infer D and trimming. This sample lists under 200,000 clones; around 79% were detected once. The ten largest make up over 2.5% of the sample.

The sequencing input was PBMCs. The sequence was obtained from a woman aged 40-49 years in good health and CMV-seropositive.

The bases read TGCGCCAGCACCAGCGGGGACACAGATACGCAGTATTTT. This encodes CASTSGDTDTQYF. This chain joins TRBV5-1 to TRBJ2-3; 7 nucleotides in the junction match TRBD2. The CDR3 holds 13 amino acids from the cysteine to the phenylalanine. Only the CDR3 part of the read is kept: 39 bases, read in frame from the first base. The germline V and J ends show losses of 6 bases and 2 bases respectively, and no gene match explains 3 bases of the junction. As encoded in the germline V gene, CDR1 is SGHRS while CDR2 is YFSETQ.